These 15 T cell receptor beta chains came from one sample sequenced in a study of blood T cell repertoires in COVID-19. Profiled with immunoSEQ multiplex PCR; TCRdb holds only in-frame clones, not every one. Among about 160,000 clones listed, around 84% were seen once. The sample comprised peripheral blood. The receptors were gathered from a human donor with acute or convalescent COVID-19. The donor label of this sample is uncertain.

V and J are TRBV7-5 and TRBJ1-5. TRBV7-5 counts as a pseudogene. This CDR3 spans 13 amino acids. CDR3 amino acids: CVRSPFSNQPQHF. In DNA form, the CDR3 reads TGTGTCAGAAGCCCGTTTAGCAATCAGCCCCAGCATTTT.

This sequence joins TRBV19 and TRBJ1-4; possibly TRBD1 for D (5 bases). V was cut by 6 bases and J by 4 bases, with 12 bases left in between. The CDR3 has 14 residues. The germline V gene has CDR1 LNHDA and CDR2 SQIVND (reference sequence). CDR3 sequence (DNA): TGTGCCAGTAGCCATGACAGATTTAATGAAAAACTGTTTTTT. It translates to CASSHDRFNEKLFF.

This clone was seen just once. The chain carries TRBV30 and TRBJ1-2; D not resolved. V dropped 5 bases and J dropped 0 bases, with 10 bases sitting between them. The CDR3 totals 13 residues. The germline CDR1 and CDR2 sequences are GTSNPN and SVGIG (reference sequence). This CDR3 reads CAWGAGSNYGYTF. The CDR3 region has the DNA TGTGCCTGGGGTGCGGGGTCTAACTATGGCTACACCTTC. The whole variable domain, filled in from reference TRBV30 and TRBJ1-2, reads SQTIHQWPATLVQPVGSPLSLECTVEGTSNPNLYWYRQAAGRGLQLLFYSVGIGQISSEVPQNLSASRPQDRQFILSSKKLLLSDSGFYLCAWGAGSNYGYTFGSGTRLTVV.

V gene TRBV18 combines with J gene TRBJ1-2; 7 bases match TRBD1. The CDR3 is 14 amino acids. Unmatched junction bases numbered 5, after V lost 3 bases and J lost 4 bases. Germline assignment: CDR1 KGHSH and CDR2 LQKENI. This chain's CDR3 is CASSPTGDSYGYTF. For the CDR3, the DNA is TGTGCCAGCTCACCTACAGGGGACTCCTATGGCTACACCTTC.

This sequence joins TRBV18 and TRBJ1-1, with 9 positions matching TRBD1. The CDR3 loop spans 14 amino acids. The germline V gene encodes CDR1 KGHSH and CDR2 LQKENI. J lost 7 bases, V lost 5 bases, and 8 bases had no gene match. The CDR3 DNA reads as TGTGCCAGCTCAGCTACAGGGGGCGCGGGTGAAGCTTTCTTT. Encoded protein: CASSATGGAGEAFF.

The J gene is TRBJ1-5, the V gene TRBV20-1; D may be TRBD1 (5 bases). The CDR3 is 15 residues long. V lost 3 bases to trimming and J lost 7 bases, with 19 bases between them. Per germline, CDR1 DFQATT and CDR2 SNEGSKA (reference sequence). The CDR3 protein is CSASLDGQGGQPQHF. CDR3 sequence (DNA): TGCAGTGCTAGTTTAGACGGGCAGGGAGGACAGCCCCAGCATTTT.

The chain combines TRBV7-2 with TRBJ1-1; 8 bases align to TRBD1. The CDR3 covers 19 residues. With V trimmed by 0 bases and J by 1 base, 13 bases remained unmatched. Germline CDR1 reads SGHTA; CDR2 reads FQGNSA. The CDR3 DNA reads as TGTGCCAGCAGCTTAGCTGGGCAGGGGGCGAGGGGGTCGAACACTGAAGCTTTCTTT. It encodes CASSLAGQGARGSNTEAFF.

V usage is TRBV30 and J usage is TRBJ1-6, with 12 bases matching TRBD1. Per germline, CDR1 GTSNPN and CDR2 SVGIG (reference sequence). The trim removed 1 base at V and 4 bases at J, leaving 5 bases unmatched. The CDR3 sequence is 17 residues long. DNA for the CDR3: TGTGCCTGGAGTGCCGGGACAGGGGGCTTTTATAATTCACCCCTCCACTTT. Translating it yields CAWSAGTGGFYNSPLHF. Complete variable domain (other parts from reference TRBV30 and TRBJ1-6): SQTIHQWPATLVQPVGSPLSLECTVEGTSNPNLYWYRQAAGRGLQLLFYSVGIGQISSEVPQNLSASRPQDRQFILSSKKLLLSDSGFYLCAWSAGTGGFYNSPLHFGNGTRLTVT.

This clone was found once. V usage is TRBV18 and J usage is TRBJ1-5, with 7 bases that match TRBD1. Germline V gives CDR1 KGHSH, CDR2 LQKENI. The V gene end was trimmed by 3 bases and the J gene end by 4 bases; junction bases not matched to a gene: 3. There are 14 residues in the CDR3. The CDR3: CASSPRQGNQPQHF. CDR3 sequence (DNA): TGTGCCAGCTCACCTAGACAGGGAAATCAGCCCCAGCATTTT.

Details on this clone: The junction differs from germline at one of its ends, possibly a read error. Other DNA sequences in the sample encode the same CDR3. J is TRBJ2-2 and V is TRBV5-1; TRBD1 might be the D (6 bases). This CDR3 has 15 residues. CDR1 is SGHRS and CDR2 is YFSETQ in the germline V gene. The DNA of the CDR3 is TGCGCCAGCAGCTTGACGACAGGAGACACTGGGGAGCTGTTTTTT. Translating it yields CASSLTTGDTGELFF.

The chain combines TRBV5-1 with TRBJ2-7; 7 bases are shared with TRBD1. CDR1 is SGHRS and CDR2 is YFSETQ in the germline V gene. The CDR3 covers 16 residues. The junction had 6 bases not matched to a gene; V was cut back by 0 bases and J by 0 bases. The CDR3 reads CASSLAVDRTSYEQYF. CDR3 coding DNA: TGCGCCAGCAGCTTGGCCGTGGACAGGACCTCCTACGAGCAGTACTTC.

V gene TRBV30 combines with J gene TRBJ1-4, with 9 bases that match TRBD1. Germline V gives CDR1 GTSNPN, CDR2 SVGIG (reference sequence). V lost 0 bases and J lost 7; bases outside the gene matches: 6. The CDR3 runs 15 residues. CDR3 sequence (DNA): TGTGCCTGGAGTGTAGAGGACAGGGGCCGTGAAAAACTGTTTTTT. Its translation is CAWSVEDRGREKLFF.

This sequence joins TRBV18 and TRBJ1-5, with D uncertain. The V end lost 6 bases, the J end lost 0 bases, and 9 bases lay between the germline ends. The germline CDR1 and CDR2 sequences are KGHSH and LQKENI. This CDR3 spans 14 amino acids. The CDR3 loop is CASSGSGSNQPQHF. The CDR3 nucleotides read TGTGCCAGCTCTGGCTCGGGTAGCAATCAGCCCCAGCATTTT. Drawing the rest from reference TRBV18 and TRBJ1-5, the complete variable domain is NAGVMQNPRHLVRRRGQEARLRCSPMKGHSHVYWYRQLPEEGLKFMVYLQKENIIDESGMPKERFSAEFPKEGPSILRIQQVVRGDSAAYFCASSGSGSNQPQHFGDGTRLSIL.

This clone has just one count. The chain uses TRBV7-3 and TRBJ2-1; 7 bases line up with TRBD1. The CDR3 runs 13 residues. The V gene end was trimmed by 4 bases and the J gene end by 15 bases; junction bases not matched to a gene: 12. The germline gives CDR1 SGHTA, CDR2 FQGTGA. The CDR3 nucleotides read TGTGCCAGCAGCTCGTCACCTGACAGGGCTCGGTTCTTC. Its translation is CASSSSPDRARFF.

This clone came up a few times. The V call is TRBV7-7, the J call TRBJ1-2, with 9 bases that match TRBD1. Trimming took 1 base from V and 8 from J; bases not matched to a gene: 14. The CDR3 spans 17 residues. Germline CDR1 is SSHAT and CDR2 is FNYEAQ (reference sequence). The CDR3 loop is CASSLENRQGDSGGYTF. CDR3 bases: TGTGCCAGCAGCTTAGAAAACCGACAGGGGGATTCGGGGGGCTACACCTTC.